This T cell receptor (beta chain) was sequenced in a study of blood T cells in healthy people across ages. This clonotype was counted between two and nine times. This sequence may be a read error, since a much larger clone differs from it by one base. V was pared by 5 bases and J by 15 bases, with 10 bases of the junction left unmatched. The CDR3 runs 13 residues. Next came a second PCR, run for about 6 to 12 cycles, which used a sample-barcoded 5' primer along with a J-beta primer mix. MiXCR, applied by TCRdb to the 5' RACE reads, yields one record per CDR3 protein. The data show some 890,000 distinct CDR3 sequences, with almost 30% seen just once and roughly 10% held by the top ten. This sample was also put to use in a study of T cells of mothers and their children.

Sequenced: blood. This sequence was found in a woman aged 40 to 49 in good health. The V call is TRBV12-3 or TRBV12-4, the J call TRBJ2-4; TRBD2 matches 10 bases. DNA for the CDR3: TGTGCCAGCAGTACCCGGACTAGCGGACCTCTGTACTTC. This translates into CASSTRTSGPLYF.